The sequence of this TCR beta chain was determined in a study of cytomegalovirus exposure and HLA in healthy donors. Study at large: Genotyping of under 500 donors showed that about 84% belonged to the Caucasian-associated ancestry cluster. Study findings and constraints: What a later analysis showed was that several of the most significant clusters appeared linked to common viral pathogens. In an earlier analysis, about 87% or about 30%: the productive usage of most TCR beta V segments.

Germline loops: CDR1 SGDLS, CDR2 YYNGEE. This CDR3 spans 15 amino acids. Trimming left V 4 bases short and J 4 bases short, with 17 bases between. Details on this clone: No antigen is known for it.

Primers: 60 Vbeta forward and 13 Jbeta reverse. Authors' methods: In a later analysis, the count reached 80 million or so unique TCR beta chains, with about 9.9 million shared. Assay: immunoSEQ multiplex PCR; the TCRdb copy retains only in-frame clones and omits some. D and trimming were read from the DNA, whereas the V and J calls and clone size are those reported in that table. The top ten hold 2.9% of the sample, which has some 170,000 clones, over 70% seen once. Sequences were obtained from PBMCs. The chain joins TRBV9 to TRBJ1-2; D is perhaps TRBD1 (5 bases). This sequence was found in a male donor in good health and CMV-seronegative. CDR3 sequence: CASSPLSGFGYGYTF. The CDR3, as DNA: TGTGCCAGCAGCCCGCTATCAGGGTTTGGCTATGGCTACACCTTC.